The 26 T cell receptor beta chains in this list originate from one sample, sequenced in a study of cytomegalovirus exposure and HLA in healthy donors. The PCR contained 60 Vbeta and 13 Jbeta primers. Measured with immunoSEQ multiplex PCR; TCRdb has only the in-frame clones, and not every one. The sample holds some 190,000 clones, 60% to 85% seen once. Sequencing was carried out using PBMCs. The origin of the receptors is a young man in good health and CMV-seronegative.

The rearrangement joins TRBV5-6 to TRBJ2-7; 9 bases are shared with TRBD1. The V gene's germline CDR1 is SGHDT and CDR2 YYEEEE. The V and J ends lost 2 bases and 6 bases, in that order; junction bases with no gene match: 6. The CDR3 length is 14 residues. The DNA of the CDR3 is TGTGCCAGCAGCTTACAGGGGGCGAAGTCCGAGCAGTACTTC. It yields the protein CASSLQGAKSEQYF.

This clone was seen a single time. In DNA, the CDR3 is TGTGCCAGCAGTGAAGTGGACAATAGGCAGCCCCAGCATTTT. Translated: CASSEVDNRQPQHF. The rearrangement uses TRBV6-1 and TRBJ1-5; TRBD1 is a possible D gene (5 bases). The length of the CDR3 is 14 residues. The germline CDR1 and CDR2 sequences are MNHNS and SASEGT. V lost 1 base and J lost 7, with 11 bases in between.

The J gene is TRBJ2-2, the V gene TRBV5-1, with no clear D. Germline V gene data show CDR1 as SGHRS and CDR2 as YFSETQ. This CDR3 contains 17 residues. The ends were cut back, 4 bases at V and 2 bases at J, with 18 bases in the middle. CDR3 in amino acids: CASSGSSGRLNTGELFF. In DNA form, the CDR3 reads TGCGCCAGCAGCGGTTCTTCTGGCAGACTTAACACCGGGGAGCTGTTTTTT.

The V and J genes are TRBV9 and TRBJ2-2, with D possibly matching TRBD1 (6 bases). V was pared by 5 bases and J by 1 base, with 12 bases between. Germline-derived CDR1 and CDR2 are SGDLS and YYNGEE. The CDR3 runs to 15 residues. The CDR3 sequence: CASRPDRVNTGELFF. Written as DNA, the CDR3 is TGTGCCAGCAGACCGGACAGAGTGAACACCGGGGAGCTGTTTTTT.

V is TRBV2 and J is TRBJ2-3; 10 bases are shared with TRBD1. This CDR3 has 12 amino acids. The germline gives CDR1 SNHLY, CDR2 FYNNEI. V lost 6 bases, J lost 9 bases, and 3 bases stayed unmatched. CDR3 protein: CASRSDRGTQYF. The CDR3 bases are TGTGCCAGCAGATCGGACAGGGGGACGCAGTATTTT.

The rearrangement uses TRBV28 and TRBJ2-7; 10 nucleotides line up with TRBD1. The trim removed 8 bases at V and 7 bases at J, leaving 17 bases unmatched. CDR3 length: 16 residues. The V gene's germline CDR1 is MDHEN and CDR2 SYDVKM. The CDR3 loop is CASHISRTGGGREQYF. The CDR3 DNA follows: TGTGCCAGCCACATCTCACGGACAGGGGGAGGGAGAGAGCAGTACTTC. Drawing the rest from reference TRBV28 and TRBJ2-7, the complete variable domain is DVKVTQSSRYLVKRTGEKVFLECVQDMDHENMFWYRQDPGLGLRLIYFSYDVKMKEKGDIPEGYSVSREKKERFSLILESASTNQTSMYLCASHISRTGGGREQYFGPGTRLTVT.

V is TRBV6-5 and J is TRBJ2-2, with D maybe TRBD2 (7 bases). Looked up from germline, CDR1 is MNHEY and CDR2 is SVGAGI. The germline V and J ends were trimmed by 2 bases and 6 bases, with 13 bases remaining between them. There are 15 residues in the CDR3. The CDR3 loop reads CASSYEGGGAGELFF. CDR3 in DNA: TGTGCCAGCAGTTACGAGGGGGGAGGGGCCGGGGAGCTGTTTTTT.

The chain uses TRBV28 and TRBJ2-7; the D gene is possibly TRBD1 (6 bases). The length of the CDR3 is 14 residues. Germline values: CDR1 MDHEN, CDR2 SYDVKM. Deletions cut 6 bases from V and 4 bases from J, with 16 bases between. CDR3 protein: CASSLWDTSYEQYF. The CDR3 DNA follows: TGTGCCAGCAGCCTATGGGACACATCTTACGAGCAGTACTTC. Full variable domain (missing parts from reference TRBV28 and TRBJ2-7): DVKVTQSSRYLVKRTGEKVFLECVQDMDHENMFWYRQDPGLGLRLIYFSYDVKMKEKGDIPEGYSVSREKKERFSLILESASTNQTSMYLCASSLWDTSYEQYFGPGTRLTVT.

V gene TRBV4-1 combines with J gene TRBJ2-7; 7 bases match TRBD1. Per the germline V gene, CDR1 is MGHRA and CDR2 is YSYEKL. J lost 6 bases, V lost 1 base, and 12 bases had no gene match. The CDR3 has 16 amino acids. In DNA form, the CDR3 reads TGCGCCAGCAGCCAAGGACTTTCCAGAGACAGGGTCGAGCAGTACTTC. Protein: CASSQGLSRDRVEQYF.

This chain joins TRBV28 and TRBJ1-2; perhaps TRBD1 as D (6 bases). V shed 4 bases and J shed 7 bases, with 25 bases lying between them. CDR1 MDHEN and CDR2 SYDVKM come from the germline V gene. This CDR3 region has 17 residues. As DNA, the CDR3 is TGTGCCAGCAGTTCCCCTGGGGGGGGGCGGTTCGGTGGTGGCTACACCTTC. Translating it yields CASSSPGGGRFGGGYTF.

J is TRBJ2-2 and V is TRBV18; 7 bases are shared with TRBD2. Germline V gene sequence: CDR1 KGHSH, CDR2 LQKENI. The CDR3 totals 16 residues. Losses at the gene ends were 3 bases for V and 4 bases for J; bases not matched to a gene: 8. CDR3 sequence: CASSPPGGRLTGELFF. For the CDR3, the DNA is TGTGCCAGCTCACCCCCGGGGGGACGGCTCACCGGGGAGCTGTTTTTT.

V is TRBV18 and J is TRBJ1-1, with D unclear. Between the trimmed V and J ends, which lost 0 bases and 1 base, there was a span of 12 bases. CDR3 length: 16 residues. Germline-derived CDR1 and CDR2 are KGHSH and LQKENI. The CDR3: CASSPPSAGENTEAFF. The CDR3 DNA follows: TGTGCCAGCTCACCACCCTCGGCAGGCGAGAACACTGAAGCTTTCTTT.

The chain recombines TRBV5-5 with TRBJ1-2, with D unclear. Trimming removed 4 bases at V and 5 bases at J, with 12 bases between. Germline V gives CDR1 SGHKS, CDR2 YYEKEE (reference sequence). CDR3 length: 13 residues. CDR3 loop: CASSGTAEYGYTF. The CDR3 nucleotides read TGTGCCAGCAGCGGTACAGCGGAGTATGGCTACACCTTC.

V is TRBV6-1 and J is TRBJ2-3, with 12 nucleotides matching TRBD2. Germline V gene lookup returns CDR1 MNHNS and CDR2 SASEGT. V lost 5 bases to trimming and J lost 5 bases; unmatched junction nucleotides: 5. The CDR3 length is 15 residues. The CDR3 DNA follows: TGTGCCAGCAGTCTAGCGGGAGGGCCAAGAGATACGCAGTATTTT. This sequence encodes CASSLAGGPRDTQYF.

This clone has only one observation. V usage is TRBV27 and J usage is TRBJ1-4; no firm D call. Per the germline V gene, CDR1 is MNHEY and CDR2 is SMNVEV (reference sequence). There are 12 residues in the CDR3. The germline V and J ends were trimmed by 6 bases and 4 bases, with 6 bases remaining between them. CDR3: CASSGVNEKLFF. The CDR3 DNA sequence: TGTGCCAGCAGCGGGGTTAATGAAAAACTGTTTTTT.

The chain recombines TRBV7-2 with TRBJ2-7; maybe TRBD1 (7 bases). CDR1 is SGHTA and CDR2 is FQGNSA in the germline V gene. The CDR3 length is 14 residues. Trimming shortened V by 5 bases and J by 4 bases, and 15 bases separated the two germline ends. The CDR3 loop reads CASSLTSGGYEQYF. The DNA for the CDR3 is TGTGCCAGCAGCCTAACCTCAGGGGGGTACGAGCAGTACTTC.

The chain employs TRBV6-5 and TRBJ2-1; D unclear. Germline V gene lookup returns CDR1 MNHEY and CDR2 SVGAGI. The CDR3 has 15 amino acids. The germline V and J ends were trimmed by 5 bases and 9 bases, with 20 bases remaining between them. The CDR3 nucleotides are TGTGCCAGCAGTCCAATCTGGCGGCGGAACGGTGAGCAGTTCTTC. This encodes CASSPIWRRNGEQFF.

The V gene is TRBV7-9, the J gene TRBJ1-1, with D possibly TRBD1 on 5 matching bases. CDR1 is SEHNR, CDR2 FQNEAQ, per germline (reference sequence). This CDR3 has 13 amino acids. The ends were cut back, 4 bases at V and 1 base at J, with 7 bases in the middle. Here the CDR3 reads CASSYGQNTEAFF. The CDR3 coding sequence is TGTGCCAGCAGCTACGGACAGAACACTGAAGCTTTCTTT.

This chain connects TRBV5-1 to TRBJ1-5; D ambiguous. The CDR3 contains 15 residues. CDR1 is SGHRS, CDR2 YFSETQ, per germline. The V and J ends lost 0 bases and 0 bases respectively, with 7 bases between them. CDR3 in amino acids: CASSLGQNSNQPQHF. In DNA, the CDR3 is TGCGCCAGCAGCTTGGGGCAAAATAGCAATCAGCCCCAGCATTTT.

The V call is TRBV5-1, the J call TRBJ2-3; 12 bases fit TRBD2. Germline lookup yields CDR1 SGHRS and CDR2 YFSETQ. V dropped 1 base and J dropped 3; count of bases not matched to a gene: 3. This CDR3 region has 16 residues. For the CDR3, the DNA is TGCGCCAGCAGCTTGCCTAGCGGGGGGGGGACAGATACGCAGTATTTT. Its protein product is CASSLPSGGGTDTQYF.

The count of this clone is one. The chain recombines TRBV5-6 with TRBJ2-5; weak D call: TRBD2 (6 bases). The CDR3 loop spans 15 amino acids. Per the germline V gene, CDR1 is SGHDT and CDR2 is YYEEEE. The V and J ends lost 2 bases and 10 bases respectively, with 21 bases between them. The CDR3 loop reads CASSFLRGVGGGQYF. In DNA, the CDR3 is TGTGCCAGCAGCTTTCTCCGAGGGGTCGGGGGAGGCCAGTACTTC.

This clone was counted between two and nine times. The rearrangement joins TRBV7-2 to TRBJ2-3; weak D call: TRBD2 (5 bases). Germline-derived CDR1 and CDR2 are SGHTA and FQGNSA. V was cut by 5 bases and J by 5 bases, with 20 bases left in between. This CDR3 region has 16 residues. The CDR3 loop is CASSPTAFGVGDTQYF. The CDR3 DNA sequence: TGTGCCAGCAGCCCTACCGCTTTCGGGGTGGGAGATACGCAGTATTTT.

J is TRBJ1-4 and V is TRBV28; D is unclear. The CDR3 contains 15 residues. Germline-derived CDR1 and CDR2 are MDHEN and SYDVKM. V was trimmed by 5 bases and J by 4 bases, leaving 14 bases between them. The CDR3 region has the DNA TGTGCCAGCAGTCCCTATAGCGGAAGTAATGAAAAACTGTTTTTT. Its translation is CASSPYSGSNEKLFF.

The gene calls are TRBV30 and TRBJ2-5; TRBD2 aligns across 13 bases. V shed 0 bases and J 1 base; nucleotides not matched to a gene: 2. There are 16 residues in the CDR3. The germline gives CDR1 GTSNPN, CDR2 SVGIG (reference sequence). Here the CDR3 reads CAWSVGLAGFQETQYF. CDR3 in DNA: TGTGCCTGGAGTGTGGGACTAGCGGGGTTCCAAGAGACCCAGTACTTC.

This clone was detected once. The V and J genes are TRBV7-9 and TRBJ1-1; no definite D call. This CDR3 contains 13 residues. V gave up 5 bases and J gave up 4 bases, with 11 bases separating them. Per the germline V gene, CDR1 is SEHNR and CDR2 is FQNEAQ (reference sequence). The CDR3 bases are TGTGCCAGCAGCCCGCGGCCTGGCACTGAAGCTTTCTTT. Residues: CASSPRPGTEAFF.

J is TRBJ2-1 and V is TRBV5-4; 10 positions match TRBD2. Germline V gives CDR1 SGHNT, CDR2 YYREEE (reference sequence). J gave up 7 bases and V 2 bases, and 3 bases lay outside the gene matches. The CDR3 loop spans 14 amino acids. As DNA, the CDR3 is TGTGCCAGCAGCTTAGCGGGAGGGCCGAATGAGCAGTTCTTC. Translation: CASSLAGGPNEQFF.